The 6 T cell receptor beta chains given below trace back to one sample, sequenced in a study of PD-L1 blockade in urothelial cancer (dated by TCRdb to the late 2010s). Taken with the paper, the label for time point translates to: peripheral blood 6 weeks after treatment start. Libraries came from the immunoSEQ multiplex PCR assay. The immuneACCESS repertoire file appears here via TCRdb, limited to in-frame rearrangements. These files lack a portion of the clones; in checked studies, under half of the deficit traces to unresolved V genes, and the cause of the others is not known. The sample has about 120,000 clones on record, about 89% of them singletons. 1.7% of the sample lies in the top ten. The specimen comprised PBMCs, sampled around atezolizumab (anti-PD-L1) treatment. These receptors were obtained from a man aged 55 to 69 with urothelial cancer.

The genes are TRBV6-1 and TRBJ2-5; 7 nucleotides line up with TRBD1. With V trimmed by 2 bases and J by 5 bases, 8 bases remained unmatched. The V gene's germline CDR1 is MNHNS and CDR2 SASEGT. CDR3 size: 15 residues. DNA of the CDR3: TGTGCCAGCAGTGAATTGGGACAGCCATGGGAGACCCAGTACTTC. Protein sequence: CASSELGQPWETQYF.

This clone was found a few times. The chain employs TRBV11-3 and TRBJ1-1; D unclear. The length of the CDR3 is 14 residues. The germline CDR1 and CDR2 sequences are SGHNT and YENEEA. The germline V and J ends were trimmed by 1 base and 1 base, with 7 bases remaining between them. In DNA form, the CDR3 reads TGTGCCAGCAGCTTAGTTCGGGGGAACACTGAAGCTTTCTTT. It yields the protein CASSLVRGNTEAFF.

The J gene is TRBJ1-1, the V gene TRBV10-1, with D possibly TRBD1 on 6 matching bases. Trimming stripped 7 bases from V and 3 bases from J, with 18 bases between. Germline assignment: CDR1 WNHNN and CDR2 SYGVQD (reference sequence). The CDR3 length is 15 residues. The CDR3 nucleotides read TGCGCCAGCAACCGAACAGGGAATCGGTACACTGAAGCTTTCTTT. Protein: CASNRTGNRYTEAFF.

The V and J genes are TRBV5-1 and TRBJ2-2; 9 positions agree with TRBD1. J lost 6 bases, V lost 6 bases, and 6 bases had no gene match. Per germline, CDR1 SGHRS and CDR2 YFSETQ. The CDR3 loop spans 14 amino acids. The CDR3 here is CASTGQGFPGELFF. CDR3 sequence (DNA): TGCGCCAGCACGGGACAGGGTTTCCCCGGGGAGCTGTTTTTT.

The chain uses TRBV5-1 and TRBJ2-1; 7 nucleotides align to TRBD2. Germline lookup yields CDR1 SGHRS and CDR2 YFSETQ. The ends lost 1 base at V and 8 bases at J; junction bases unmatched: 6. This CDR3 contains 14 residues. CDR3 nucleotides: TGCGCCAGCAGCTTGCGCGGGAGAATGGATGAGCAGTTCTTC. Protein product: CASSLRGRMDEQFF.

The genes are TRBV6-5 and TRBJ2-7; the D gene is possibly TRBD1 (6 bases). Deletions cut 6 bases from V and 3 bases from J, with 9 bases between. The CDR3 is made up of 12 amino acids. CDR1 and CDR2 from the germline V gene are MNHEY and SVGAGI. CDR3 protein: CASRKGGYEQYF. The CDR3 DNA reads TGTGCCAGCAGGAAAGGGGGCTACGAGCAGTACTTC.